Listed below are T cell receptor beta chains from one sample, sequenced in a study of shared clonotypes between healthy human individuals. The repertoire was sequenced with immunoSEQ multiplex PCR; TCRdb's copy has only in-frame clones and lacks some. The sample records 2.3 million or so clones, roughly 93% being singletons. Material for sequencing was naive CD4+ T cells from PBMCs. The receptors here all came from a man aged 18 to 30 in good health. Some clones in this sample may be carry-over from other donors' samples. CDR3s include the opening cysteine and the closing phenylalanine or tryptophan. A D gene is named only where the DNA matches it firmly. Size tells how often a clone was seen (once, few, many) or the class of an expanded clone, and some rows leave it out.

D gene: NA
clone size: NA
V gene: TRBV4-1
J gene: TRBJ2-7
CDR3 protein: CASSSVSYEQYF
CDR3 DNA: TGCGCCAGCAGCTCCGTCTCCTACGAGCAGTACTTC

D gene: NA
clone size: NA
V gene: TRBV4-3
J gene: TRBJ1-1
CDR3 protein: CASSRIQGNTEAFF
CDR3 DNA: TGCGCCAGCAGCCGGATACAGGGGAACACTGAAGCTTTCTTT

D gene: TRBD2
clone size: NA
V gene: TRBV7-9
J gene: TRBJ2-1
CDR3 protein: CASSLGRLADSSRGQFF
CDR3 DNA: TGTGCCAGCAGCTTAGGAAGGCTAGCGGATAGCTCACGTGGGCAGTTCTTC

D gene: TRBD2
clone size: NA
V gene: TRBV18
J gene: TRBJ2-5
CDR3 protein: CASSRSRAGFEETQYF
CDR3 DNA: TGTGCCAGCTCACGGTCGCGAGCGGGATTCGAAGAGACCCAGTACTTC

D gene: NA
clone size: NA
V gene: TRBV7-2
J gene: TRBJ2-4
CDR3 protein: CASSLVGGIGAKNIQYF
CDR3 DNA: TGTGCCAGCAGCTTAGTGGGGGGAATTGGAGCCAAAAACATTCAGTACTTC

D gene: NA
clone size: few
V gene: TRBV18
J gene: TRBJ1-1
CDR3 protein: CASSPNIENTEAFF
CDR3 DNA: TGTGCCAGCTCACCAAACATAGAGAACACTGAAGCTTTCTTT

D gene: NA
clone size: NA
V gene: TRBV9
J gene: TRBJ2-5
CDR3 protein: CASSPGGGEETQYF
CDR3 DNA: TGTGCCAGCAGCCCCGGTGGAGGGGAAGAGACCCAGTACTTC

D gene: TRBD1
clone size: NA
V gene: TRBV28
J gene: TRBJ1-5
CDR3 protein: CASSLSRGQRNQPQHF
CDR3 DNA: TGTGCCAGCAGTTTATCCCGGGGACAGCGCAATCAGCCCCAGCATTTT

D gene: NA
clone size: NA
V gene: TRBV9
J gene: TRBJ2-7
CDR3 protein: CASSVAPQGSSYEQYF
CDR3 DNA: TGTGCCAGCAGCGTAGCTCCGCAGGGGTCTTCCTACGAGCAGTACTTC

D gene: TRBD1
clone size: NA
V gene: TRBV7-9
J gene: TRBJ2-7
CDR3 protein: CASSLLRTGGFYF
CDR3 DNA: TGTGCCAGCAGCTTACTACGGACAGGGGGCTTCTACTTC

D gene: TRBD2
clone size: NA
V gene: TRBV5-1
J gene: TRBJ2-1
CDR3 protein: CASSNGLAGFNEQFF
CDR3 DNA: TGCGCCAGCAGCAACGGACTAGCGGGATTCAATGAGCAGTTCTTC

D gene: NA
clone size: NA
V gene: TRBV6-6
J gene: TRBJ2-6
CDR3 protein: CASRPDSSGANVLTF
CDR3 DNA: TGTGCCAGCAGGCCTGACAGCTCTGGGGCCAACGTCCTGACTTTC

D gene: NA
clone size: once
V gene: TRBV5-1
J gene: TRBJ2-5
CDR3 protein: CASRLYGAFQETQYF
CDR3 DNA: TGCGCCAGCAGACTTTATGGGGCCTTCCAAGAGACCCAGTACTTC

D gene: NA
clone size: NA
V gene: TRBV6-1
J gene: TRBJ2-7
CDR3 protein: CATASDGAYEQYF
CDR3 DNA: TGTGCCACCGCATCGGACGGAGCCTACGAGCAGTACTTC

D gene: NA
clone size: once
V gene: TRBV28
J gene: TRBJ1-1
CDR3 protein: CASTRNGDPGTEAFF
CDR3 DNA: TGTGCCAGCACCCGTAATGGGGACCCGGGGACTGAAGCTTTCTTT

D gene: NA
clone size: NA
V gene: TRBV7-9
J gene: TRBJ1-4
CDR3 protein: CASSFDGATNEKLFF
CDR3 DNA: TGTGCCAGCAGCTTCGATGGGGCAACTAATGAAAAACTGTTTTTT

D gene: NA
clone size: NA
V gene: TRBV29-1
J gene: TRBJ2-7
CDR3 protein: CSARGLAAPSEQYF
CDR3 DNA: TGCAGCGCTCGGGGGCTAGCGGCTCCCTCCGAGCAGTACTTC

D gene: NA
clone size: NA
V gene: TRBV5-5
J gene: TRBJ2-7
CDR3 protein: CASSSQLRGGGEQYF
CDR3 DNA: TGTGCCAGCAGCTCGCAATTGAGGGGAGGAGGGGAGCAGTACTTC

D gene: TRBD2
clone size: once
V gene: TRBV27
J gene: TRBJ2-7
CDR3 protein: CASKRLAGGHEQYF
CDR3 DNA: TGTGCCAGCAAACGTCTAGCGGGAGGCCACGAGCAGTACTTC

D gene: TRBD2
clone size: NA
V gene: TRBV28
J gene: TRBJ2-2
CDR3 protein: CASIRGGAGGRNGELFF
CDR3 DNA: TGTGCCAGCATTCGGGGAGGGGCCGGCGGTAGGAACGGGGAGCTGTTTTTT

D gene: NA
clone size: NA
V gene: TRBV28
J gene: TRBJ2-7
CDR3 protein: CASSPPGRGRYF
CDR3 DNA: TGTGCCAGCAGTCCTCCGGGACGGGGACGGTACTTC

D gene: TRBD1
clone size: NA
V gene: TRBV5-8
J gene: TRBJ1-2
CDR3 protein: CASSAGTGNYGYTF
CDR3 DNA: TGTGCCAGCAGTGCCGGGACAGGGAACTATGGCTACACCTTC

D gene: NA
clone size: NA
V gene: TRBV27
J gene: TRBJ1-4
CDR3 protein: CASGGAANNEKLFF
CDR3 DNA: TGTGCCAGCGGGGGAGCAGCTAATAATGAAAAACTGTTTTTT

D gene: TRBD1
clone size: NA
V gene: TRBV7-3
J gene: TRBJ2-2
CDR3 protein: CASSSQGQGASTGELFF
CDR3 DNA: TGTGCCAGCAGCTCCCAAGGACAGGGGGCGAGCACCGGGGAGCTGTTTTTT

D gene: TRBD1
clone size: NA
V gene: TRBV18
J gene: TRBJ1-1
CDR3 protein: CASSPVTGGTEAFF
CDR3 DNA: TGTGCCAGCTCACCTGTTACAGGGGGGACTGAAGCTTTCTTT

D gene: NA
clone size: NA
V gene: TRBV5-1
J gene: TRBJ2-5
CDR3 protein: CASSPTTGVITQYF
CDR3 DNA: TGCGCCAGCAGCCCGACAACGGGCGTAATTACCCAGTACTTC

D gene: NA
clone size: once
V gene: TRBV5-4
J gene: TRBJ2-1
CDR3 protein: CASSPIEYSEQFF
CDR3 DNA: TGTGCCAGCAGCCCCATAGAATATAGTGAGCAGTTCTTC

D gene: NA
clone size: NA
V gene: TRBV7-2
J gene: TRBJ2-2
CDR3 protein: CASSLGPAGSSGELFF
CDR3 DNA: TGTGCCAGCAGCTTAGGACCCGCCGGGTCGTCCGGGGAGCTGTTTTTT

D gene: NA
clone size: NA
V gene: TRBV11-2
J gene: TRBJ2-7
CDR3 protein: CASSLVPTGPPNEQYF
CDR3 DNA: TGTGCCAGCAGCTTAGTCCCCACAGGACCCCCAAACGAGCAGTACTTC

D gene: NA
clone size: NA
V gene: TRBV15
J gene: TRBJ1-3
CDR3 protein: CATSREGGPGNTIYF
CDR3 DNA: TGTGCCACCAGCAGAGAGGGAGGGCCAGGAAACACCATATATTTT

D gene: NA
clone size: NA
V gene: TRBV5-1
J gene: TRBJ2-1
CDR3 protein: CASSLGGDTFNEQFF
CDR3 DNA: TGCGCCAGCAGCTTGGGTGGGGACACCTTCAATGAGCAGTTCTTC

D gene: TRBD1
clone size: NA
V gene: TRBV5-1
J gene: TRBJ2-3
CDR3 protein: CASSSRGHTDTQYF
CDR3 DNA: TGCGCCAGCAGCTCTAGGGGGCACACAGATACGCAGTATTTT

D gene: TRBD2
clone size: NA
V gene: TRBV5-1
J gene: TRBJ2-1
CDR3 protein: CASSPGLVAYNEQFF
CDR3 DNA: TGCGCCAGCAGCCCCGGACTAGTAGCCTACAATGAGCAGTTCTTC

D gene: NA
clone size: NA
V gene: TRBV15
J gene: TRBJ2-1
CDR3 protein: CATSSGQAYNEQFF
CDR3 DNA: TGTGCCACCAGCAGTGGGCAGGCTTACAATGAGCAGTTCTTC

D gene: NA
clone size: once
V gene: TRBV28
J gene: TRBJ2-7
CDR3 protein: CASSSSQALYEQYF
CDR3 DNA: TGTGCCAGCAGTTCAAGTCAGGCCCTCTACGAGCAGTACTTC

D gene: NA
clone size: NA
V gene: TRBV7-2
J gene: TRBJ1-1
CDR3 protein: CASSPRHGFSAFF
CDR3 DNA: TGTGCCAGCAGCCCCCGGCACGGGTTCTCCGCTTTCTTT

D gene: TRBD2
clone size: NA
V gene: TRBV5-4
J gene: TRBJ2-7
CDR3 protein: CASSFGLAPSYEQYF
CDR3 DNA: TGTGCCAGCAGCTTCGGACTAGCGCCTTCCTACGAGCAGTACTTC

D gene: NA
clone size: NA
V gene: TRBV29-1
J gene: TRBJ2-7
CDR3 protein: CSVIIKNSYEQYF
CDR3 DNA: TGCAGCGTTATTATCAAGAACTCCTACGAGCAGTACTTC

D gene: TRBD2
clone size: NA
V gene: TRBV6-6
J gene: TRBJ2-7
CDR3 protein: CASSYHGGGLAGEQYF
CDR3 DNA: TGTGCCAGCAGTTACCACGGTGGGGGACTAGCGGGGGAGCAGTACTTC

D gene: NA
clone size: NA
V gene: TRBV7-2
J gene: TRBJ1-5
CDR3 protein: CASSLNRAGTNQPQHF
CDR3 DNA: TGTGCCAGCAGCTTAAATCGTGCAGGGACCAATCAGCCCCAGCATTTT

D gene: NA
clone size: NA
V gene: TRBV10-3
J gene: TRBJ2-3
CDR3 protein: CAISESISTDTQYF
CDR3 DNA: TGTGCCATCAGTGAGTCAATCAGCACAGATACGCAGTATTTT

D gene: NA
clone size: NA
V gene: TRBV4-1
J gene: TRBJ2-2
CDR3 protein: CASSQRGQNTGELFF
CDR3 DNA: TGCGCCAGCAGCCAGAGGGGACAGAACACCGGGGAGCTGTTTTTT

D gene: NA
clone size: NA
V gene: TRBV28
J gene: TRBJ2-7
CDR3 protein: CASSSDHLLGSYEQYF
CDR3 DNA: TGTGCCAGCAGTTCAGACCACCTCCTGGGCAGTTACGAGCAGTACTTC

D gene: NA
clone size: NA
V gene: TRBV5-8
J gene: TRBJ2-7
CDR3 protein: CASSWSTGLLPYEQYF
CDR3 DNA: TGTGCCAGCAGCTGGAGCACGGGACTCCTCCCCTACGAGCAGTACTTC

D gene: NA
clone size: NA
V gene: TRBV18
J gene: TRBJ2-1
CDR3 protein: CASSEVGSEQFF
CDR3 DNA: TGTGCCAGCTCCGAGGTGGGTAGTGAGCAGTTCTTC

D gene: NA
clone size: NA
V gene: TRBV11-3
J gene: TRBJ2-5
CDR3 protein: CASSLGGTQETQYF
CDR3 DNA: TGTGCCAGCAGCTTAGGGGGGACCCAAGAGACCCAGTACTTC

D gene: TRBD2
clone size: once
V gene: TRBV7-3
J gene: TRBJ2-1
CDR3 protein: CASSSLGGRAGTDRNEQFF
CDR3 DNA: TGTGCCAGCAGCTCCCTGGGCGGGAGGGCCGGAACCGACCGCAATGAGCAGTTCTTC

D gene: TRBD2
clone size: NA
V gene: TRBV2
J gene: TRBJ2-5
CDR3 protein: CASGRLAGLQETQYF
CDR3 DNA: TGTGCCAGCGGGAGACTAGCGGGCCTCCAAGAGACCCAGTACTTC

D gene: NA
clone size: once
V gene: TRBV5-1
J gene: TRBJ2-5
CDR3 protein: CASSLEGTQETQYF
CDR3 DNA: TGCGCCAGCAGCTTGGAGGGTACCCAAGAGACCCAGTACTTC

D gene: NA
clone size: NA
V gene: TRBV20-1
J gene: TRBJ2-1
CDR3 protein: CSASLYNEQFF
CDR3 DNA: TGCAGTGCTAGTTTGTACAATGAGCAGTTCTTC

D gene: NA
clone size: once
V gene: TRBV6-1
J gene: TRBJ2-3
CDR3 protein: CASSVTFTDTQYF
CDR3 DNA: TGTGCCAGCAGTGTTACTTTCACAGATACGCAGTATTTT

D gene: NA
clone size: NA
V gene: TRBV20-1
J gene: TRBJ2-7
CDR3 protein: CSASSTYEQYF
CDR3 DNA: TGCAGTGCCTCTTCCACTTACGAGCAGTACTTC

D gene: NA
clone size: NA
V gene: TRBV2
J gene: TRBJ1-5
CDR3 protein: CASSGDPGNNQPQHF
CDR3 DNA: TGTGCCAGCAGTGGGGACCCAGGGAACAATCAGCCCCAGCATTTT

D gene: NA
clone size: NA
V gene: TRBV19
J gene: TRBJ2-3
CDR3 protein: CASSLGPRDTQYF
CDR3 DNA: TGTGCCAGTAGTCTTGGTCCGCGAGATACGCAGTATTTT

D gene: NA
clone size: NA
V gene: TRBV10-3
J gene: TRBJ1-1
CDR3 protein: CATERGRGTEAFF
CDR3 DNA: TGTGCCACCGAGCGGGGGCGTGGAACTGAAGCTTTCTTT

D gene: TRBD1
clone size: few
V gene: TRBV7-9
J gene: TRBJ1-1
CDR3 protein: CASSSGQEPAFF
CDR3 DNA: TGTGCCAGCAGCTCTGGACAGGAGCCAGCTTTCTTT

D gene: NA
clone size: NA
V gene: TRBV5-8
J gene: TRBJ1-1
CDR3 protein: CASTEGPGYTEAFF
CDR3 DNA: TGTGCCAGCACCGAGGGACCGGGATACACTGAAGCTTTCTTT